What follows is one TCR beta chain and its context. Its specificity is not known. V gave up 0 bases and J gave up 9 bases, with 19 bases separating them. The germline gives CDR1 SGHRS, CDR2 YFSETQ. The CDR3 covers 16 residues. This record comes from a study of CD4+ T cells in melanoma. Only in-frame clones appear in the TCRdb table, and some are missing; sequencing was by immunoSEQ multiplex PCR. The sample carries about 10,000 clones, about 66% recorded once. Notes on the study in general: A reported correlation linked neoantigen-specific CD4+ T cells to CD8+, macrophage and B cell function.

Sequencing input: cells from a culture (not recorded whether cultured in vitro). The chain carries TRBV5-1 and TRBJ2-1, with D perhaps assigned TRBD1 or TRBD2 (6 bases each). The sequence was collected from a human donor with melanoma. The CDR3 is CASSLGGGHPSAEQFF. CDR3 DNA: TGCGCCAGCAGCTTGGGTGGGGGGCACCCGTCGGCTGAGCAGTTCTTC.